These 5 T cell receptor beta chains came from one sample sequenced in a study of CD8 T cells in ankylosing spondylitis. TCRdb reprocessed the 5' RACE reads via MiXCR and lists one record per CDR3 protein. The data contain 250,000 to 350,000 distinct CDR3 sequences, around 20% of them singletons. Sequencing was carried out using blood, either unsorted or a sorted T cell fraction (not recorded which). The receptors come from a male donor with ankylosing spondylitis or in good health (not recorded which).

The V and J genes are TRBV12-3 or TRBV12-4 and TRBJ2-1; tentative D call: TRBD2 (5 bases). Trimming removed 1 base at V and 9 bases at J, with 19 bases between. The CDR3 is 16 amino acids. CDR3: CASSLVPAGARGEQFF. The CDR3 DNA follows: TGTGCCAGCAGTTTAGTTCCTGCGGGTGCCCGAGGTGAGCAGTTCTTC.

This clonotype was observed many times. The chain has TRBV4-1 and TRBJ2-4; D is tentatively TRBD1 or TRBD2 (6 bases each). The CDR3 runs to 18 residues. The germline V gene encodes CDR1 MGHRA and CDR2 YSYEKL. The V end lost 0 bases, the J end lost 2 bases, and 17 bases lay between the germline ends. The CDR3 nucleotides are TGCGCCAGCAGCCAAGATCTTTTGGGGGGCGCTTCCAAAAACATTCAGTACTTC. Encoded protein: CASSQDLLGGASKNIQYF.

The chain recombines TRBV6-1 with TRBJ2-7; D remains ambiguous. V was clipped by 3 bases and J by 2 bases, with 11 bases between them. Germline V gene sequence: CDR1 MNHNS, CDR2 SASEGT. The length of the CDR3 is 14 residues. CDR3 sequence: CASSENDVPYEQYV. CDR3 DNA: TGTGCCAGCAGTGAGAATGATGTTCCCTACGAGCAGTACGTC.

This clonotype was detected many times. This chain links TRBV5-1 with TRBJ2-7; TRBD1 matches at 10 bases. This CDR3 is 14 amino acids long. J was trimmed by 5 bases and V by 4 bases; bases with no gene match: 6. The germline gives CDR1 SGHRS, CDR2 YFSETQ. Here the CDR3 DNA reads TGCGCCAGCAGCCGCGACAGGGGGCAGAACGAGCAGTACGTC. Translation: CASSRDRGQNEQYV.

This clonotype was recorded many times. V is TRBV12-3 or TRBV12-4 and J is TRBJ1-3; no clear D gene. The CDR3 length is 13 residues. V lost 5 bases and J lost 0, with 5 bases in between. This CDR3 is CASSITSGNTIYF. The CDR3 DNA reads TGTGCCAGCAGTATTACCTCTGGAAACACCATATATTTT.